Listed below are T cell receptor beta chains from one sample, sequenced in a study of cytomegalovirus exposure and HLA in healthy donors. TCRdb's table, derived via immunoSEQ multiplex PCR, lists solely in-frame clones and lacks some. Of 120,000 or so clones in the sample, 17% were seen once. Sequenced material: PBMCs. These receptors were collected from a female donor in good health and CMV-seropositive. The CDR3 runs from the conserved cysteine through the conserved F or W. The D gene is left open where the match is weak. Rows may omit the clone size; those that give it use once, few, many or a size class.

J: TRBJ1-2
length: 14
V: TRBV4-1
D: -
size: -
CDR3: CASSQDPRVDGYTF
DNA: TGCGCCAGCAGCCAAGATCCCAGGGTCGATGGCTACACCTTC

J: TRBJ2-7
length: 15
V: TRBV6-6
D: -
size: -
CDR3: CASSYPVGAAYEQYF
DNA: TGTGCCAGCAGTTACCCCGTGGGGGCGGCTTACGAGCAGTACTTC

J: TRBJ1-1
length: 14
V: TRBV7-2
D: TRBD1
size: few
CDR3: CASSFWDRGSEAFF
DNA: TGTGCCAGCAGCTTCTGGGACAGGGGCTCTGAAGCTTTCTTT

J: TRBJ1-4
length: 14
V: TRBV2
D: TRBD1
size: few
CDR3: CASSQTGFVEKLFF
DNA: TGTGCCAGCAGTCAGACAGGGTTTGTTGAAAAACTGTTTTTT

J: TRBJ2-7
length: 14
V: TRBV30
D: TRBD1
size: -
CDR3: CAWSMTGIQYEQYF
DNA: TGTGCCTGGAGTATGACAGGGATTCAGTACGAGCAGTACTTC

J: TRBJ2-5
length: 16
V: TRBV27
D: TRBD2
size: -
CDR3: CASSAQLAGSQETQYF
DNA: TGTGCCAGCAGTGCCCAACTAGCGGGGTCCCAAGAGACCCAGTACTTC

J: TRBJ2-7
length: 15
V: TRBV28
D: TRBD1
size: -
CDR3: CASSLTGQGAYEQYF
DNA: TGTGCCAGCAGCTTAACTGGACAGGGGGCCTACGAGCAGTACTTC

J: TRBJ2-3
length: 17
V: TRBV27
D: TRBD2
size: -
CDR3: CASSPYLAGVSTDTQYF
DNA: TGTGCCAGCAGTCCCTACCTAGCGGGGGTGAGCACAGATACGCAGTATTTT

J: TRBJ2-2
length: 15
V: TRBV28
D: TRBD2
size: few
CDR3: CASSWGGRGTGELFF
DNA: TGTGCCAGCAGTTGGGGCGGGAGAGGTACCGGGGAGCTGTTTTTT

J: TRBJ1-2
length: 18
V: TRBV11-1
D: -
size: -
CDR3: CASSHSFNAYIRGYGYTF
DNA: TGTGCCAGCAGCCACTCCTTTAATGCATACATCAGGGGCTATGGCTACACCTTC

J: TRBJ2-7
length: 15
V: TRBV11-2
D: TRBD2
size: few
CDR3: CASSLELAGSYEQYF
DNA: TGTGCCAGCAGCTTAGAACTAGCGGGCTCCTACGAGCAGTACTTC

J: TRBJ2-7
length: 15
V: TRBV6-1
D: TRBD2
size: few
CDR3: CASSSGLAVPYEQYF
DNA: TGTGCCAGCAGTTCGGGACTAGCGGTTCCCTACGAGCAGTACTTC

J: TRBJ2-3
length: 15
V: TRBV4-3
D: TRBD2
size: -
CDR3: CASSHRGTTTDTQYF
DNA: TGCGCCAGCAGCCATCGCGGGACTACCACAGATACGCAGTATTTT

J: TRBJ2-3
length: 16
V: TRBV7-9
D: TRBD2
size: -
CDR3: CASSLPSGGVTDTQYF
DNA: TGTGCCAGCAGCTTACCCTCGGGGGGGGTAACAGATACGCAGTATTTT

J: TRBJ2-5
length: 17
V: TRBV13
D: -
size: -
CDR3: CASSLAQPSETRETQYF
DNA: TGTGCCAGCAGCTTAGCGCAGCCTAGCGAAACGAGGGAGACCCAGTACTTC

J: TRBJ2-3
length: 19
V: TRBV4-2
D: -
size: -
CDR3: CASSQEHRVGVSPTDTQYF
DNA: TGTGCCAGCAGCCAAGAACACCGGGTAGGAGTTTCCCCGACAGATACGCAGTATTTT

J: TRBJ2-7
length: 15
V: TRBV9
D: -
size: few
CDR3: CASSVAGGAYYEQYF
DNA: TGTGCCAGCAGCGTAGCTGGGGGGGCATACTACGAGCAGTACTTC

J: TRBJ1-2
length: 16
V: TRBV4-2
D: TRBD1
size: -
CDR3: CASSQAAGQGSGGYTF
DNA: TGTGCCAGCAGCCAAGCGGCAGGACAGGGGTCGGGGGGCTACACCTTC

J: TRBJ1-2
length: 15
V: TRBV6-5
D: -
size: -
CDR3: CASSNHVRANYGYTF
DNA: TGTGCCAGCAGTAATCACGTCAGGGCTAACTATGGCTACACCTTC

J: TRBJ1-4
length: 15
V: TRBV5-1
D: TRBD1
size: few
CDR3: CASSGTGVQNEKLFF
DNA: TGCGCCAGCAGTGGAACAGGGGTACAAAATGAAAAACTGTTTTTT

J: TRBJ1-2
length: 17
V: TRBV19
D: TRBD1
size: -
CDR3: CASSILGTVLTNYGYTF
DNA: TGTGCCAGTAGTATTCTCGGGACAGTCCTAACGAACTATGGCTACACCTTC

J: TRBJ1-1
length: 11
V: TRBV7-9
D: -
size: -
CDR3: CASRRDTEAFF
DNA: TGTGCCAGCAGGAGGGACACTGAAGCTTTCTTT

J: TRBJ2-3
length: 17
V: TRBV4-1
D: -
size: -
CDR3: CASSQEASQQGADTQYF
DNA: TGCGCCAGCAGCCAAGAAGCCAGCCAACAAGGAGCAGATACGCAGTATTTT

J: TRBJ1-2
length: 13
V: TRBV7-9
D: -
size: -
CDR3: CASSLGEGRVYTF
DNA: TGTGCCAGCAGCTTAGGGGAGGGCCGGGTGTACACCTTC

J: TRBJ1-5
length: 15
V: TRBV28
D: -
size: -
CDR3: CASSARRGWGQPQHF
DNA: TGTGCCAGCAGCGCCCGTAGGGGGTGGGGGCAGCCCCAGCATTTT

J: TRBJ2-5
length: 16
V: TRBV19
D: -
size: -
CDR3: CASSPPLGLFYETQYF
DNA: TGTGCCAGTAGCCCTCCATTGGGCCTCTTCTACGAGACCCAGTACTTC

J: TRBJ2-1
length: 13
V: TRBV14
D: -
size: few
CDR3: CASSRVSYNEQFF
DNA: TGTGCCAGCTCCCGAGTATCCTACAATGAGCAGTTCTTC

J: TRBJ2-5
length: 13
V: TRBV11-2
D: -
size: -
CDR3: CASSLGTGETQYF
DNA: TGTGCCAGCAGCTTAGGGACTGGGGAGACCCAGTACTTC

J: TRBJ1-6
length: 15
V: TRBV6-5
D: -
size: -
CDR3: CASSTSPGYNSPLHF
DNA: TGTGCCAGCAGTACATCGCCGGGCTATAATTCACCCCTCCACTTT

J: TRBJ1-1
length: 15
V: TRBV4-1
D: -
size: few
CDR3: CASSQGTERNTEAFF
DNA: TGCGCCAGCAGCCAAGGGACAGAAAGGAACACTGAAGCTTTCTTT

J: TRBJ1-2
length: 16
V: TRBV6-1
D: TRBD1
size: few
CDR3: CASSDDRTGANYGYTF
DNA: TGTGCCAGCAGTGATGATCGGACAGGAGCTAACTATGGCTACACCTTC

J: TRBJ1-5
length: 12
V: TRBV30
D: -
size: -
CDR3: CAWSLSDQPQHF
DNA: TGTGCCTGGAGTCTCAGTGATCAGCCCCAGCATTTT

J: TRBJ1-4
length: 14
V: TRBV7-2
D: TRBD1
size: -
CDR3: CASSGQGANEKLFF
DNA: TGTGCCAGCAGCGGACAGGGGGCTAATGAAAAACTGTTTTTT

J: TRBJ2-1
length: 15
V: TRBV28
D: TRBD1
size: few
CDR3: CASSLLGRGNNEQFF
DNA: TGTGCCAGCAGTTTACTGGGCAGGGGGAACAATGAGCAGTTCTTC

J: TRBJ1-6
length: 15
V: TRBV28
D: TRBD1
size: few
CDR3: CASSSPGTGDSPLHF
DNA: TGTGCCAGCAGTTCACCCGGGACAGGGGATTCACCCCTCCACTTT

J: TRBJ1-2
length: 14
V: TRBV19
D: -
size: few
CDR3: CASSTHRTRDGYTF
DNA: TGTGCCAGTAGTACCCACAGGACGCGAGATGGCTACACCTTC

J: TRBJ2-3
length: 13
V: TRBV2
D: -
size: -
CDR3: CASSDRGGKLKYF
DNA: TGTGCCAGCAGTGATAGGGGGGGAAAGTTGAAGTATTTT

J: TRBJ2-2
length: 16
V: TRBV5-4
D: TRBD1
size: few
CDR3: CASREGQGRNTGELFF
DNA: TGTGCCAGCAGGGAAGGACAGGGGAGGAACACCGGGGAGCTGTTTTTT

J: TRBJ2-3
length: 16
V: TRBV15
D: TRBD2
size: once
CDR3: CATSRVLAGVSDTQYF
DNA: TGTGCCACCAGCAGAGTCCTAGCGGGGGTCTCAGATACGCAGTATTTT

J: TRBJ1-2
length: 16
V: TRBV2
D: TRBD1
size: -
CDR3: CARRPGQGAVINGYTF
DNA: TGTGCCAGACGACCGGGACAGGGGGCGGTCATTAATGGCTACACCTTC

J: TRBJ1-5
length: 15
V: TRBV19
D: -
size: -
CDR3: CASSSMTPSNQPQHF
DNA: TGTGCCAGTAGTTCGATGACTCCTAGCAATCAGCCCCAGCATTTT

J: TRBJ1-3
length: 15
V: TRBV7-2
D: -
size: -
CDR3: CASSFSPGSGNTIYF
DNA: TGTGCCAGCAGCTTCAGTCCGGGATCAGGAAACACCATATATTTT

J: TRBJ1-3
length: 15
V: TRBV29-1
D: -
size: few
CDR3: CSVFGGSNSGNTIYF
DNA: TGCAGCGTCTTTGGTGGTAGCAATTCTGGAAACACCATATATTTT

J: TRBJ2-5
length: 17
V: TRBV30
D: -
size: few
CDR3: CAWSVAVGGKSQETQYF
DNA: TGTGCCTGGAGTGTAGCAGTAGGGGGAAAGAGTCAAGAGACCCAGTACTTC

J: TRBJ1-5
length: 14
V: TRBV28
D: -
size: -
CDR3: CASYRQASNQPQHF
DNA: TGTGCCTCGTACCGACAGGCTAGCAATCAGCCCCAGCATTTT

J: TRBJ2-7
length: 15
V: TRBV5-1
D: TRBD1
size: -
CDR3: CASSLRGQGTFEQYF
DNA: TGCGCCAGCAGCTTGAGGGGACAGGGTACGTTCGAGCAGTACTTC

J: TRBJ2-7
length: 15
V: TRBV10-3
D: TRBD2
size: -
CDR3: CAISEEAAGGYEQYF
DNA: TGTGCCATCAGTGAGGAGGCGGCGGGGGGATACGAGCAGTACTTC

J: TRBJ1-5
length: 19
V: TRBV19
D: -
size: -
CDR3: CASSTKRKDRSYSNQPQHF
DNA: TGTGCCAGTAGTACGAAAAGAAAAGACAGAAGTTATAGCAATCAGCCCCAGCATTTT

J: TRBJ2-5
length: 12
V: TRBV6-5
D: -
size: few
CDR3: CASGHPRGTQYF
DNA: TGTGCCAGCGGCCATCCTAGGGGGACCCAGTACTTC

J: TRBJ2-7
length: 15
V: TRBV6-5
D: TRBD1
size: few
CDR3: CASSYHGTGIYEQYF
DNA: TGTGCCAGCAGTTATCACGGGACAGGGATCTACGAGCAGTACTTC

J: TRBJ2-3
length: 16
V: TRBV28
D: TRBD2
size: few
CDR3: CASSLTSGSGTDTQYF
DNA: TGTGCCAGCAGTTTGACTAGCGGGAGCGGCACAGATACGCAGTATTTT

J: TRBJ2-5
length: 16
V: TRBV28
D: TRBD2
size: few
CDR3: CASSSPGTSGEETQYF
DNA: TGTGCCAGCAGTTCTCCCGGGACTAGCGGGGAGGAGACCCAGTACTTC